These 14 T cell receptor beta chains originate from one sample sequenced in a study of technical replicates of blood from a few donors. The assay was immunoSEQ multiplex PCR, and TCRdb's table has in-frame clones only and misses some. The sample holds 65,000 to 80,000 clones, over 95% seen once. Material: T cells isolated from PBMCs. All receptors derive from a human donor in good health.

The chain has TRBV2 and TRBJ2-5, with a tentative D call TRBD2 (5 bases). Trimming cost V 6 bases and J 0 bases, with 14 bases left between them. CDR1 is SNHLY and CDR2 is FYNNEI in the germline V gene. The CDR3 runs to 15 residues. The CDR3 reads CASSSKGRNQETQYF. CDR3 nucleotide sequence: TGTGCCAGCAGCTCAAAAGGGAGAAACCAAGAGACCCAGTACTTC.

This clone was seen once. This chain connects TRBV27 to TRBJ1-2; 9 bases agree with TRBD1. The trim removed 11 bases at V and 2 bases at J, leaving 15 bases unmatched. Germline lookup yields CDR1 MNHEY and CDR2 SMNVEV (reference sequence). The CDR3 sequence is 16 residues long. The CDR3: CASYSSRDRVNYGYTF. The CDR3 DNA reads TGTGCCTCCTACTCCTCCCGGGACAGGGTCAACTATGGCTACACCTTC.

This chain links TRBV5-1 with TRBJ2-5; 8 positions agree with TRBD2. J gave up 0 bases and V 0 bases, and 4 bases lay outside the gene matches. Germline V gives CDR1 SGHRS, CDR2 YFSETQ. The CDR3 spans 16 residues. DNA of the CDR3: TGCGCCAGCAGCTTGGTTGCAGCGGGAGACCAAGAGACCCAGTACTTC. Residues: CASSLVAAGDQETQYF.

The chain has TRBV30 and TRBJ2-3; TRBD2 might be the D (5 bases). Between the trimmed V and J ends, which lost 0 bases and 4 bases, there was a span of 14 bases. This CDR3 comprises 15 residues. The germline gives CDR1 GTSNPN, CDR2 SVGIG (reference sequence). Written as DNA, the CDR3 is TGTGCCTGGAGTGTATTGGGAGTCGTGGCAGATACGCAGTATTTT. Translated: CAWSVLGVVADTQYF.

J is TRBJ1-1 and V is TRBV7-2, with a weak D call TRBD1 (5 bases). V lost 2 bases to trimming and J lost 3 bases, with 13 bases between them. This CDR3 comprises 15 residues. CDR1 is SGHTA, CDR2 FQGNSA, per germline. CDR3 amino acids: CASSLLPRGDTEAFF. DNA for the CDR3: TGTGCCAGCAGCTTACTCCCGCGGGGGGACACTGAAGCTTTCTTT.

The V call is TRBV6-5, the J call TRBJ2-1; weak D call: TRBD2 (6 bases). Trimming stripped 2 bases from V and 6 bases from J, with 8 bases between. This CDR3 is built from 13 residues. Germline V gene lookup returns CDR1 MNHEY and CDR2 SVGAGI. CDR3 amino acids: CASSYGTSNEQFF. CDR3 DNA: TGTGCCAGCAGTTACGGGACTTCCAATGAGCAGTTCTTC.

The V gene is TRBV6-1, the J gene TRBJ1-5; 9 nucleotides line up with TRBD1. This CDR3 contains 14 residues. V lost 4 bases and J lost 4; bases outside the gene matches: 2. CDR1 is MNHNS, CDR2 SASEGT, per germline. The CDR3 DNA reads as TGTGCCAGCAGTGTCGGACAGGGGAATCAGCCCCAGCATTTT. Its translation: CASSVGQGNQPQHF.

The chain couples TRBV27 to TRBJ1-2; maybe TRBD1 (5 bases). V lost 8 bases and J 8 bases, leaving 15 bases between the germline ends. The CDR3 is 12 amino acids. Germline CDR1 MNHEY, CDR2 SMNVEV (reference sequence). The CDR3 loop is CASRFGGGGYTF. The CDR3 region has the DNA TGTGCCAGCCGGTTCGGGGGGGGAGGCTACACCTTC.

This rearrangement joins TRBV11-2 to TRBJ2-3, with 8 positions matching TRBD2. The V gene's germline CDR1 is SGHAT and CDR2 FQNNGV. This CDR3 has 15 amino acids. Losses at the gene ends were 3 bases for V and 0 bases for J; bases not matched to a gene: 2. The CDR3: CASSFSGASTDTQYF. The CDR3, as DNA: TGTGCCAGCAGCTTTAGCGGGGCTAGCACAGATACGCAGTATTTT.

This clone was counted once. The rearrangement links TRBV9 to TRBJ2-1; no reliable D call. Germline V gene lookup returns CDR1 SGDLS and CDR2 YYNGEE. This CDR3 is 16 amino acids long. Between the trimmed V and J ends, which lost 0 bases and 0 bases, there was a span of 10 bases. The CDR3 sequence is CASSVVDRGSYNEQFF. The CDR3 region has the DNA TGTGCCAGCAGCGTAGTAGATAGAGGCTCCTACAATGAGCAGTTCTTC.

The chain is built from TRBV2 and TRBJ1-1; 11 nucleotides align to TRBD1. Trimming removed 7 bases from V and 5 bases from J; junction bases left unmatched: 6. The germline CDR1 and CDR2 sequences are SNHLY and FYNNEI. This CDR3 contains 14 residues. Written as DNA, the CDR3 is TGTGCCAGCATCGGGACAGGGGGAGCGACTGAAGCTTTCTTT. This codes for CASIGTGGATEAFF.

This clone was observed once. Other DNA sequences within the sample encode an identical CDR3. The gene calls are TRBV6-5 and TRBJ2-1, with TRBD2 as a possible D gene (5 bases). Trimming took off 0 bases at V and 0 bases at J, with 6 bases between the two ends. The CDR3 loop spans 15 amino acids. CDR1 is MNHEY and CDR2 is SVGAGI in the germline V gene. The CDR3 here is CASSYSGSSYNEQFF. The CDR3 nucleotides are TGTGCCAGCAGTTACTCGGGGAGCTCCTACAATGAGCAGTTCTTC.

The chain uses TRBV2 and TRBJ2-1; 12 bases fit TRBD2. The CDR3 is 15 amino acids. CDR1 and CDR2 (germline): SNHLY, FYNNEI. Losses at the gene ends were 9 bases for V and 10 bases for J; bases not matched to a gene: 13. In DNA, the CDR3 is TGTGCCAGGACTAGCGGGAGTTCCCCTTTATTCGAGCAGTTCTTC. Amino acid sequence: CARTSGSSPLFEQFF. Looking up the rest from reference TRBV2 and TRBJ2-1 gives the full variable domain: EPEVTQTPSHQVTQMGQEVILRCVPISNHLYFYWYRQILGQKVEFLVSFYNNEISEKSEIFDDQFSVERPDGSNFTLKIRSTKLEDSAMYFCARTSGSSPLFEQFFGPGTRLTVL.

The CDR3 is CASSVSGTGGYEAFF. In nucleotides, the CDR3 is TGTGCCAGCAGCGTATCGGGGACAGGGGGCTATGAAGCTTTCTTT. The chain has TRBV9 and TRBJ1-1; 12 bases line up with TRBD1. The CDR3 has 15 amino acids. V shed 1 base, J shed 7 bases, and the junction held 5 bases outside the gene matches. Germline values: CDR1 SGDLS, CDR2 YYNGEE.